The 24 T cell receptor beta chains listed next were all sequenced from one sample in a study of blood T cell repertoires in COVID-19. Clones were read by immunoSEQ multiplex PCR, and TCRdb kept only the in-frame ones, dropping some. The sample consists of 200,000 to 300,000 clones, around 84% of them appearing once. The sequenced sample consisted of peripheral blood. The receptor source for this set is a man aged 55-75 years with acute or convalescent COVID-19.

The chain joins TRBV6-5 to TRBJ1-2, with 9 bases that match TRBD1. The CDR3 runs 14 residues. Germline loops: CDR1 MNHEY, CDR2 SVGAGI. With V trimmed by 6 bases and J by 4 bases, 6 bases remained unmatched. This CDR3 reads CASSKGQGGYGYTF. DNA of the CDR3: TGTGCCAGCAGCAAGGGACAGGGAGGCTATGGCTACACCTTC.

This chain links TRBV19 with TRBJ2-2, with 7 bases matching TRBD2. V was pared by 6 bases and J by 5 bases, with 6 bases of the junction left unmatched. Germline V gene sequence: CDR1 LNHDA, CDR2 SQIVND (reference sequence). The CDR3 length is 14 residues. CDR3 sequence reads: CASRLTSSTGELFF. As DNA, the CDR3 is TGTGCCAGTAGATTGACTAGCTCGACCGGGGAGCTGTTTTTT.

This clone was seen only once. The V gene is TRBV29-1, the J gene TRBJ1-1, with D perhaps matching TRBD1 (5 bases). The CDR3 consists of 13 residues. CDR1 SQVTM and CDR2 ANQGSEA come from the germline V gene. The ends were cut back, 4 bases at V and 1 base at J, with 10 bases in the middle. CDR3 sequence (DNA): TGCAGCGTTGCAGGGCAGCAGAACACTGAAGCTTTCTTT. Encoded protein: CSVAGQQNTEAFF.

The chain links TRBV5-1 to TRBJ1-3, with D possibly being TRBD1 (5 bases). CDR1 and CDR2 from the germline V gene are SGHRS and YFSETQ. The CDR3 spans 15 residues. V lost 1 base and J lost 2, with 10 bases in between. DNA of the CDR3: TGCGCCAGCAGCTTGCATCAGGGCACTGGAAACACCATATATTTT. It translates to CASSLHQGTGNTIYF. Drawing the rest from reference TRBV5-1 and TRBJ1-3, the complete variable domain is KAGVTQTPRYLIKTRGQQVTLSCSPISGHRSVSWYQQTPGQGLQFLFEYFSETQRNKGNFPGRFSGRQFSNSRSEMNVSTLELGDSALYLCASSLHQGTGNTIYFGEGSWLTVV.

The chain links TRBV12-5 to TRBJ1-6, with D maybe TRBD1 (6 bases). CDR1 is LGHNT, CDR2 FRNRAP, per germline. Trimming cost V 8 bases and J 0 bases, with 14 bases left between them. The CDR3 consists of 16 residues. This CDR3 is CASRGGDSSYNSPLHF. The DNA of the CDR3 is TGTGCTAGTAGAGGGGGTGACAGCTCCTATAATTCACCCCTCCACTTT.

The chain uses TRBV10-1 and TRBJ2-7; TRBD1 is a possible D gene (6 bases). V gave up 8 bases and J gave up 0 bases, with 20 bases separating them. The CDR3 runs 16 residues. Germline loops: CDR1 WNHNN, CDR2 SYGVQD (reference sequence). The CDR3: CASFVLGGSSSYEQYF. The CDR3 region has the DNA TGCGCCAGCTTTGTCTTAGGGGGAAGTAGCTCCTACGAGCAGTACTTC.

The rearrangement joins TRBV29-1 to TRBJ2-5; 8 nucleotides align to TRBD2. J gave up 4 bases and V 7 bases, and 8 bases lay outside the gene matches. The CDR3 is 13 residues long. The germline V gene encodes CDR1 SQVTM and CDR2 ANQGSEA. CDR3 in amino acids: CSAAGTRRETQYF. CDR3 in DNA: TGCAGCGCCGCTGGGACTAGACGAGAGACCCAGTACTTC.

DNA for the CDR3: TGTGCCAGCAGTCCCGGGAGCATGATTGGGCTGTTTTTT. Translating it yields CASSPGSMIGLFF. This rearrangement joins TRBV6-6 to TRBJ2-2; possibly TRBD2 for D (6 bases). CDR1 is MNHNY and CDR2 is SVGAGI in the germline V gene (reference sequence). The CDR3 length is 13 residues. The ends were cut back, 5 bases at V and 13 bases at J, with 17 bases in the middle.

This chain links TRBV7-3 with TRBJ2-2; 7 bases match TRBD2. CDR3 length equals 15 residues. Trimming removed 1 base from V and 7 bases from J; junction bases left unmatched: 6. Germline V gene data show CDR1 as SGHTA and CDR2 as FQGTGA. In DNA, the CDR3 is TGTGCCAGCAGCTTAAGGACTAGTTTCGGCGGGGAGCTGTTTTTT. Its translation is CASSLRTSFGGELFF.

This chain joins TRBV7-8 and TRBJ2-7, with 11 bases identical to TRBD2. Germline values: CDR1 SGHVS, CDR2 FQNEAQ. This CDR3 comprises 14 residues. J lost 3 bases, V lost 5 bases, and 3 bases had no gene match. The DNA for the CDR3 is TGTGCCAGCAGCGTACTAGCGGGAGACTACGAGCAGTACTTC. This translates into CASSVLAGDYEQYF.

V usage is TRBV5-4 and J usage is TRBJ2-1, with D unresolved. The CDR3 spans 12 residues. V was clipped by 4 bases and J by 10 bases, with 12 bases between them. Per germline, CDR1 SGHNT and CDR2 YYREEE (reference sequence). CDR3 in DNA: TGTGCCAGCAGCCCCGGCGTGGGCGAGCAGTTCTTC. Protein: CASSPGVGEQFF.

The CDR3 region has the DNA TGTGCCAGCAGTTTACCTCCCCGCCCTAACCAGTACTTC. Translating gives CASSLPPRPNQYF. V and J are TRBV12-3 or TRBV12-4 and TRBJ2-7, with D hard to call. CDR3 size: 13 residues. V dropped 2 bases and J dropped 10 bases, with 15 bases sitting between them.

The table lists this clone with a few counts. The chain has TRBV5-1 and TRBJ2-5; TRBD1 matches 7 bases. Per the germline V gene, CDR1 is SGHRS and CDR2 is YFSETQ. This CDR3 comprises 13 residues. With V trimmed by 4 bases and J by 4 bases, 4 bases remained unmatched. CDR3 DNA: TGCGCCAGCAGCCCACAGGGGCCAGAGACCCAGTACTTC. It codes for CASSPQGPETQYF.

This chain uses TRBV19 with TRBJ2-5; 13 positions match TRBD2. Germline CDR1 is LNHDA and CDR2 is SQIVND (reference sequence). The CDR3 length is 16 residues. J was trimmed by 5 bases and V by 6 bases; bases with no gene match: 9. The DNA of the CDR3 is TGTGCCAGTAGCGCACTAGCGGGAGGGCCAGGGGAGACCCAGTACTTC. This sequence encodes CASSALAGGPGETQYF.

This sequence joins TRBV28 and TRBJ2-5; TRBD1 is a possible D gene (6 bases). Trimming stripped 5 bases from V and 6 bases from J, with 10 bases between. This CDR3 has 12 residues. Germline loops: CDR1 MDHEN, CDR2 SYDVKM. The CDR3 spells CASSVRGKTQYF. The CDR3 nucleotides read TGTGCCAGCAGTGTCAGGGGAAAGACCCAGTACTTC.

The chain joins TRBV12-3 or TRBV12-4 to TRBJ2-1; TRBD2 aligns across 15 bases. The CDR3 spans 13 residues. J was trimmed by 12 bases and V by 10 bases; bases with no gene match: 7. The CDR3 DNA reads as TGTGCCACCGGACTAGCGGGGGGGCCGAGGCAGTTCTTC. Translating gives CATGLAGGPRQFF.

As for this clone: Distinct nucleotide sequences in the sample also encode this CDR3. The J gene is TRBJ2-3, the V gene TRBV3-1 (or the pseudogene TRBV3-2); 8 nucleotides match TRBD2. Germline values: CDR1 LGHDT, CDR2 YNNKEL (reference sequence). V gave up 4 bases and J gave up 0 bases; unmatched junction bases: 3. This CDR3 comprises 15 residues. In nucleotides, the CDR3 is TGTGCCAGCAGCCCCACTAGCGGAAGCACAGATACGCAGTATTTT. Translated, it gives CASSPTSGSTDTQYF.

In its sample, this clone was seen a few times. The CDR3 DNA reads as TGCGCCAGCAGCACGGACAGAGTTTCTGGGGACGGCTACACCTTC. Amino acids: CASSTDRVSGDGYTF. This chain connects TRBV5-1 to TRBJ1-2; TRBD1 is a possible D gene (6 bases). This CDR3 comprises 15 residues. Germline values: CDR1 SGHRS, CDR2 YFSETQ. Trimming took 4 bases from V and 8 from J, leaving 21 bases between them.

The chain joins TRBV3-1 (or the pseudogene TRBV3-2) to TRBJ1-1; D call uncertain. This CDR3 is built from 15 residues. Germline assignment: CDR1 LGHDT and CDR2 YNNKEL (reference sequence). Trimming stripped 0 bases from V and 4 bases from J, with 12 bases between. CDR3 region: CASSQDRRWGTEAFF. Written as DNA, the CDR3 is TGTGCCAGCAGCCAAGATAGGAGGTGGGGCACTGAAGCTTTCTTT.

This rearrangement joins TRBV4-1 to TRBJ2-1; 7 bases are a match to TRBD1. The V segment lost 0 bases and the J segment 4 bases; nucleotides outside the gene matches: 6. The CDR3 length is 16 residues. The germline V gene encodes CDR1 MGHRA and CDR2 YSYEKL. Here the CDR3 DNA reads TGCGCCAGCAGCCAAGAGGGGGCAGGGGGATACAATGAGCAGTTCTTC. Encoded protein: CASSQEGAGGYNEQFF.

Comment on this clone: Other DNA sequences in the same sample also yield this CDR3. The J gene is TRBJ2-5, the V gene TRBV5-4; possibly TRBD1 for D (6 bases). V lost 0 bases and J lost 2, with 8 bases in between. This CDR3 has 14 residues. Germline loops: CDR1 SGHNT, CDR2 YYREEE (reference sequence). The CDR3 protein is CASSLGGTQETQYF. CDR3 DNA sequence: TGTGCCAGCAGCTTGGGAGGGACACAAGAGACCCAGTACTTC.

This clone was detected once. This chain connects TRBV5-4 to TRBJ1-2, with 7 bases matching TRBD1. The CDR3 spans 13 residues. J gave up 5 bases and V 2 bases, and 3 bases lay outside the gene matches. CDR1 and CDR2 (germline): SGHNT, YYREEE (reference sequence). In DNA form, the CDR3 reads TGTGCCAGCAGCTTAGACAGGGAATATGGCTACACCTTC. It yields the protein CASSLDREYGYTF. Combining the CDR3 with reference TRBV5-4 and TRBJ1-2 gives the whole variable domain ETGVTQSPTHLIKTRGQQVTLRCSSQSGHNTVSWYQQALGQGPQFIFQYYREEENGRGNFPPRFSGLQFPNYSSELNVNALELDDSALYLCASSLDREYGYTFGSGTRLTVV.

Only one count was recorded for this clone. V is TRBV19 and J is TRBJ2-5; D might be TRBD2 (6 bases). V dropped 2 bases and J dropped 1 base, with 14 bases sitting between them. This CDR3 has 16 amino acids. Germline assignment: CDR1 LNHDA and CDR2 SQIVND (reference sequence). CDR3 in amino acids: CASSIRGGVAQETQYF. The CDR3 DNA reads TGTGCCAGTAGTATAAGAGGAGGGGTAGCCCAAGAGACCCAGTACTTC.

The chain joins TRBV25-1 to TRBJ1-6; no definite D call. V dropped 0 bases and J dropped 8 bases, with 11 bases sitting between them. Germline CDR1 is MGHDK and CDR2 is SYGVNS. The CDR3 length is 15 residues. The CDR3: CASSEYPRSDSPLHF. DNA of the CDR3: TGTGCCAGCAGTGAATACCCAAGGAGCGATTCACCCCTCCACTTT. Full variable domain (rest looked up from reference TRBV25-1 and TRBJ1-6): EADIYQTPRYLVIGTGKKITLECSQTMGHDKMYWYQQDPGMELHLIHYSYGVNSTEKGDLSSESTVSRIRTEHFPLTLESARPSHTSQYLCASSEYPRSDSPLHFGNGTRLTVT.